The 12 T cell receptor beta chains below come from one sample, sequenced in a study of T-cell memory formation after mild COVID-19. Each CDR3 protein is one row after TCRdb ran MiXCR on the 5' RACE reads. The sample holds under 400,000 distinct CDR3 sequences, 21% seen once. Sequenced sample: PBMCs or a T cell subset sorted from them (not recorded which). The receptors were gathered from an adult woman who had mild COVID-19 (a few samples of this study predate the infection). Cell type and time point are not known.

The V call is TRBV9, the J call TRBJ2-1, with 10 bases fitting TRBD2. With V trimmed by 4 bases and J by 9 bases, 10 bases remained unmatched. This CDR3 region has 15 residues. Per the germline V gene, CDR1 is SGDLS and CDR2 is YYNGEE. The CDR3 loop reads CASSRHRTSGTEQFF. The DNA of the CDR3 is TGTGCCAGCAGCAGACACAGGACTAGCGGTACTGAGCAGTTCTTC. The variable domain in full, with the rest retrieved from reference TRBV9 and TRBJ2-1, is DSGVTQTPKHLITATGQRVTLRCSPRSGDLSVYWYQQSLDQGLQFLIQYYNGEERAKGNILERFSAQQFPDLHSELNLSSLELGDSALYFCASSRHRTSGTEQFFGPGTRLTVL.

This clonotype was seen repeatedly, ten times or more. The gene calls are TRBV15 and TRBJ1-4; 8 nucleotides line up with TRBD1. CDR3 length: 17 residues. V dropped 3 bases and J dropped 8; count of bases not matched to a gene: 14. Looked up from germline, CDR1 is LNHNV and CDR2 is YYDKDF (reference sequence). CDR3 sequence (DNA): TGTGCCACCAGCAGCGGACAGGGACCTGTGGCGGGAGAAAAACTGTTTTTT. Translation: CATSSGQGPVAGEKLFF.

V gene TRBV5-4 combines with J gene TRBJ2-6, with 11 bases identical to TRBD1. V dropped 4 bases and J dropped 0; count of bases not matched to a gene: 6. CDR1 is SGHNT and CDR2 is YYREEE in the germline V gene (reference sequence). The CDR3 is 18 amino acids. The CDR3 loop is CASSGWTGGLSGANVLTF. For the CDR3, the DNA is TGTGCCAGCAGCGGCTGGACAGGGGGCCTCTCTGGGGCCAACGTCCTGACTTTC.

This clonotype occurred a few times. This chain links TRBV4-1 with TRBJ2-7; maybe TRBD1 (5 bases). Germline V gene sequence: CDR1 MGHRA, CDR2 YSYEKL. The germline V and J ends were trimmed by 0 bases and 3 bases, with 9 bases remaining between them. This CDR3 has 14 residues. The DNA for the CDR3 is TGCGCCAGCAGCCAAGAGAACAGGTACTACGAGCAGTACTTC. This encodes CASSQENRYYEQYF.

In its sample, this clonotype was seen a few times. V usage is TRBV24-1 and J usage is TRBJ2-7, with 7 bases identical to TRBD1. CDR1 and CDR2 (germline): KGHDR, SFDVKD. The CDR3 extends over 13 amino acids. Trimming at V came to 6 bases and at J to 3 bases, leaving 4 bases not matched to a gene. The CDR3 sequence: CATSRQGFYEQYF. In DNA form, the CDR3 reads TGTGCCACCAGTCGACAGGGTTTCTACGAGCAGTACTTC.

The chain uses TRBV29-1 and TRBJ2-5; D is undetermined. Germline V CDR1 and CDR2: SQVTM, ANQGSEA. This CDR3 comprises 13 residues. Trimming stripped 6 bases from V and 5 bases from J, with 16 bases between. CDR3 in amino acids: CSVDPTPRETQYF. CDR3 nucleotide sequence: TGCAGCGTCGACCCAACCCCAAGGGAGACCCAGTACTTC. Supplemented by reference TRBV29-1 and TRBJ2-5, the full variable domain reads SAVISQKPSRDICQRGTSLTIQCQVDSQVTMMFWYRQQPGQSLTLIATANQGSEATYESGFVIDKFPISRPNLTFSTLTVSNMSPEDSSIYLCSVDPTPRETQYFGPGTRLLVL.

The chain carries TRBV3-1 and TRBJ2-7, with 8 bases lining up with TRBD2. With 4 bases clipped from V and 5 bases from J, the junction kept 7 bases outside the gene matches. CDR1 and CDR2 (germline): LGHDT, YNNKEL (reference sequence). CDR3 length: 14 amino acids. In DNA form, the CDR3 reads TGTGCCAGCAGCCTTAGCGGGAATGGCGACGAGCAGTACTTC. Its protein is CASSLSGNGDEQYF.

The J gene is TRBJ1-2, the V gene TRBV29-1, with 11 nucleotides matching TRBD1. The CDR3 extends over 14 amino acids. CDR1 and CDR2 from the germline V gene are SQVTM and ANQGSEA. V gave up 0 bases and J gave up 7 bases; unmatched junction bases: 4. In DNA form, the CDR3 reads TGCAGCGTTGAAGATGGTGGGACAGGGGGTGGCTACACCTTC. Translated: CSVEDGGTGGGYTF.

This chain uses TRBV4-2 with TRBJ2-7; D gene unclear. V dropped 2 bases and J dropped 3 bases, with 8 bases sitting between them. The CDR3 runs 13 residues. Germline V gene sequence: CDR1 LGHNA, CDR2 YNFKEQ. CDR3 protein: CASSQRLSYEQYF. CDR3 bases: TGTGCCAGCAGCCAACGGCTCAGCTACGAGCAGTACTTC.

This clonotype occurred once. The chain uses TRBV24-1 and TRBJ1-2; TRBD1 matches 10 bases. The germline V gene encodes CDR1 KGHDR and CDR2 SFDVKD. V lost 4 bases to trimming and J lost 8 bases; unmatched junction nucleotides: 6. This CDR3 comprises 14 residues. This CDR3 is CATSESGQGKGYTF. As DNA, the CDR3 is TGTGCCACCAGTGAGTCGGGACAGGGGAAAGGCTACACCTTC.

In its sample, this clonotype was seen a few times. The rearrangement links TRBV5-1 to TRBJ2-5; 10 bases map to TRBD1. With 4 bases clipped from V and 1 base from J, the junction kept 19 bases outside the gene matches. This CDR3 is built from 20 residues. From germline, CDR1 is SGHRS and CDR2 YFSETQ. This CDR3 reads CASSRNPSGGTGVIQETQYF. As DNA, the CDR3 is TGCGCCAGCAGCCGAAACCCGAGTGGCGGGACAGGGGTCATCCAAGAGACCCAGTACTTC.

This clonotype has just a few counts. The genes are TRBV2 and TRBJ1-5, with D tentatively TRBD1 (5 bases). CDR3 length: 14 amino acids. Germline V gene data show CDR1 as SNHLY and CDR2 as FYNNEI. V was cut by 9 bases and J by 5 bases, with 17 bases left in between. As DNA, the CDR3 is TGTGCCAGTCGGAGGGGTGGAGGGTATCAGCCCCAGCATTTT. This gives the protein CASRRGGGYQPQHF.